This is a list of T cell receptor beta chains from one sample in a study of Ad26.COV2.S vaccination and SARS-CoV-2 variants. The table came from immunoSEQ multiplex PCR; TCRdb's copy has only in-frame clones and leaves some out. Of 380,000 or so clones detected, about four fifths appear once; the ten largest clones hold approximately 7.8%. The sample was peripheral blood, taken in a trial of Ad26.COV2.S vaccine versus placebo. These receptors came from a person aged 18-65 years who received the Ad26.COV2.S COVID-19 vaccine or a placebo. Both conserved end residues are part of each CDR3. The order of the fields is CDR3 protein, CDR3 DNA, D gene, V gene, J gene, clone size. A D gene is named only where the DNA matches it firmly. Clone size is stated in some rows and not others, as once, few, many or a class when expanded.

CDR3aa: CASSLSGYEHGELFF; CDR3nt: TGTGCCAGCAGTTTATCAGGTTATGAGCACGGGGAGCTGTTTTTT; d_gene: .; v_gene: TRBV27; j_gene: TRBJ2-2; abundance: .
CDR3aa: CASSPHDKTEAFF; CDR3nt: TGTGCCAGCAGCCCTCATGATAAGACTGAAGCTTTCTTT; d_gene: .; v_gene: TRBV21-1; j_gene: TRBJ1-1; abundance: once
CDR3aa: CASSTHPGRNYEQYF; CDR3nt: TGTGCCAGCAGCACCCACCCGGGACGCAACTACGAGCAGTACTTC; d_gene: .; v_gene: TRBV5-5; j_gene: TRBJ2-7; abundance: .
CDR3aa: CAIGRAGYNEQFF; CDR3nt: TGTGCCATCGGGAGGGCAGGTTACAATGAGCAGTTCTTC; d_gene: TRBD2; v_gene: TRBV10-3; j_gene: TRBJ2-1; abundance: .
CDR3aa: CASSEGGMKGNTIYF; CDR3nt: TGTGCCAGCAGTGAAGGAGGGATGAAGGGAAACACCATATATTTT; d_gene: .; v_gene: TRBV2; j_gene: TRBJ1-3; abundance: .
CDR3aa: CASTLGRTGGPRTQETQYF; CDR3nt: TGCGCCAGCACCCTAGGAAGGACAGGGGGCCCTAGGACACAAGAGACCCAGTACTTC; d_gene: TRBD1; v_gene: TRBV10-1; j_gene: TRBJ2-5; abundance: once
CDR3aa: CASLHSHTGELFF; CDR3nt: TGTGCCAGCCTTCACTCCCACACCGGGGAGCTGTTTTTT; d_gene: .; v_gene: TRBV12-3/TRBV12-4; j_gene: TRBJ2-2; abundance: once
CDR3aa: CASSGVGTFNTGELFF; CDR3nt: TGTGCCAGCAGCGGCGTAGGGACGTTTAACACCGGGGAGCTGTTTTTT; d_gene: .; v_gene: TRBV9; j_gene: TRBJ2-2; abundance: .
CDR3aa: CASSWTGDNSPLHF; CDR3nt: TGTGCCAGCAGTTGGACAGGAGATAATTCACCCCTCCACTTT; d_gene: TRBD1; v_gene: TRBV2; j_gene: TRBJ1-6; abundance: .
CDR3aa: CASRRQTYNSPLHF; CDR3nt: TGTGCCAGCCGTCGACAGACTTATAATTCACCCCTCCACTTT; d_gene: .; v_gene: TRBV27; j_gene: TRBJ1-6; abundance: once
CDR3aa: CASRGPYEQYF; CDR3nt: TGTGCCAGTAGGGGACCCTACGAGCAGTACTTC; d_gene: .; v_gene: TRBV19; j_gene: TRBJ2-7; abundance: .
CDR3aa: CASSISGPYNSPLHF; CDR3nt: TGTGCCAGTAGTATCTCGGGGCCCTATAATTCACCCCTCCACTTT; d_gene: .; v_gene: TRBV19; j_gene: TRBJ1-6; abundance: .
CDR3aa: CAIRQDNQPQHF; CDR3nt: TGTGCCATTCGACAGGATAATCAGCCCCAGCATTTT; d_gene: .; v_gene: TRBV10-3; j_gene: TRBJ1-5; abundance: .
CDR3aa: CSATDRVLAFF; CDR3nt: TGCAGTGCTACCGACAGGGTTCTAGCTTTCTTT; d_gene: TRBD1; v_gene: TRBV20-1; j_gene: TRBJ1-1; abundance: few
CDR3aa: CATSDLAGYEAFF; CDR3nt: TGTGCCACCAGTGATTTAGCGGGTTATGAAGCTTTCTTT; d_gene: .; v_gene: TRBV24-1; j_gene: TRBJ1-1; abundance: .
CDR3aa: CASSANSGTPREETQYF; CDR3nt: TGTGCCAGCAGTGCTAACTCCGGGACGCCCCGGGAAGAGACCCAGTACTTC; d_gene: .; v_gene: TRBV2; j_gene: TRBJ2-5; abundance: .
CDR3aa: CASSFGGYTEAFF; CDR3nt: TGTGCCAGCAGCTTTGGGGGATACACTGAAGCTTTCTTT; d_gene: .; v_gene: TRBV11-2; j_gene: TRBJ1-1; abundance: .
CDR3aa: CSASRWQEGKYGEQYF; CDR3nt: TGCAGTGCTAGTCGGTGGCAGGAAGGGAAATATGGCGAGCAGTACTTC; d_gene: .; v_gene: TRBV20-1; j_gene: TRBJ2-7; abundance: .
CDR3aa: CASSLNPSGVNTDTQYF; CDR3nt: TGCGCCAGCAGCTTGAACCCTAGCGGGGTGAACACAGATACGCAGTATTTT; d_gene: TRBD2; v_gene: TRBV5-1; j_gene: TRBJ2-3; abundance: .
CDR3aa: CASSLLAGANTGELFF; CDR3nt: TGTGCCAGCAGCTTACTAGCGGGGGCGAACACCGGGGAGCTGTTTTTT; d_gene: TRBD2; v_gene: TRBV7-9; j_gene: TRBJ2-2; abundance: .
CDR3aa: CAWSISGRLEQYF; CDR3nt: TGTGCCTGGAGTATTAGCGGGAGGTTGGAGCAGTACTTC; d_gene: TRBD2; v_gene: TRBV30; j_gene: TRBJ2-7; abundance: .
CDR3aa: CSARGGQKVTGELFF; CDR3nt: TGCAGCGCCCGGGGGGGGCAGAAAGTCACCGGGGAGCTGTTTTTT; d_gene: TRBD2; v_gene: TRBV29-1; j_gene: TRBJ2-2; abundance: few
CDR3aa: CASSPPGTEYEQYF; CDR3nt: TGTGCCAGCTCACCACCGGGGACAGAATACGAGCAGTACTTC; d_gene: TRBD1; v_gene: TRBV18; j_gene: TRBJ2-7; abundance: .
CDR3aa: CASRIGGAQGIYNEQFF; CDR3nt: TGTGCCAGCCGTATCGGGGGGGCCCAGGGGATCTACAATGAGCAGTTCTTC; d_gene: TRBD2; v_gene: TRBV5-4; j_gene: TRBJ2-1; abundance: .
CDR3aa: CASSLSQNTGELFF; CDR3nt: TGCGCCAGCAGCTTGAGTCAGAACACCGGGGAGCTGTTTTTT; d_gene: .; v_gene: TRBV5-1; j_gene: TRBJ2-2; abundance: .
CDR3aa: CASSEARYRNVEAFF; CDR3nt: TGTGCCAGCAGTGAAGCGCGGTACAGGAATGTTGAAGCTTTCTTT; d_gene: .; v_gene: TRBV6-1; j_gene: TRBJ1-1; abundance: .
CDR3aa: CSARDYGYTF; CDR3nt: TGCAGTGCGAGGGACTATGGCTACACCTTC; d_gene: .; v_gene: TRBV20-1; j_gene: TRBJ1-2; abundance: once
CDR3aa: CASSLKGAANTIYF; CDR3nt: TGTGCCAGCAGCTTGAAAGGGGCGGCAAACACCATATATTTT; d_gene: .; v_gene: TRBV5-6; j_gene: TRBJ1-3; abundance: .
CDR3aa: CASRGQSNQPQHF; CDR3nt: TGCGCCAGCAGGGGACAGAGCAATCAGCCCCAGCATTTT; d_gene: TRBD1; v_gene: TRBV10-2; j_gene: TRBJ1-5; abundance: .
CDR3aa: CASSWTSGSEQYF; CDR3nt: TGTGCCAGCAGCTGGACTAGCGGGAGCGAGCAGTACTTC; d_gene: TRBD2; v_gene: TRBV7-2; j_gene: TRBJ2-7; abundance: few
CDR3aa: CASRLGDSSSGNTIYF; CDR3nt: TGTGCCAGCAGATTGGGAGACAGCAGCTCTGGAAACACCATATATTTT; d_gene: .; v_gene: TRBV5-6; j_gene: TRBJ1-3; abundance: .
CDR3aa: CASSPSGTGGYGYTF; CDR3nt: TGCGCCAGCAGCCCCTCCGGGACAGGGGGCTATGGCTACACCTTC; d_gene: TRBD1; v_gene: TRBV5-1; j_gene: TRBJ1-2; abundance: .
CDR3aa: CASSVVVSGGTRDTQYF; CDR3nt: TGTGCCAGCAGCGTAGTGGTTAGCGGGGGGACCAGAGATACGCAGTATTTT; d_gene: TRBD2; v_gene: TRBV9; j_gene: TRBJ2-3; abundance: once
CDR3aa: CASSLSHPAYEQYF; CDR3nt: TGTGCCAGCAGTTTATCCCACCCGGCCTACGAGCAGTACTTC; d_gene: .; v_gene: TRBV27; j_gene: TRBJ2-7; abundance: .
CDR3aa: CASSGGKNIQYF; CDR3nt: TGTGCCAGCAGCGGGGGTAAAAACATTCAGTACTTC; d_gene: .; v_gene: TRBV9; j_gene: TRBJ2-4; abundance: once